This TCR beta chain was found in a study of T cell repertoires in cytomegalovirus infection. As concerns this clonotype: What it binds is not known.

TCRdb reprocessed the reads with MiXCR, giving one entry per CDR3 protein. The table has approximately 470,000 distinct CDR3 sequences, approximately 46% seen once. This CDR3 comprises 16 residues. The trim removed 4 bases at V and 4 bases at J, leaving 14 bases unmatched. Germline CDR1 reads SGHDT; CDR2 reads YYEEEE. The receptor comes from a human donor in good health (CMV status not recorded). Some clones in this sample may be carry-over from other donors' samples. V gene TRBV5-6 combines with J gene TRBJ2-7, with TRBD2 identical over 7 bases. Sequences were derived from cultured PBMCs, sampled from culture after CMV antigen stimulation. The CDR3 is CASSPGAGLAVYEQYF. CDR3 DNA: TGTGCCAGCAGCCCCGGGGCGGGGCTAGCGGTTTACGAGCAGTACTTC.